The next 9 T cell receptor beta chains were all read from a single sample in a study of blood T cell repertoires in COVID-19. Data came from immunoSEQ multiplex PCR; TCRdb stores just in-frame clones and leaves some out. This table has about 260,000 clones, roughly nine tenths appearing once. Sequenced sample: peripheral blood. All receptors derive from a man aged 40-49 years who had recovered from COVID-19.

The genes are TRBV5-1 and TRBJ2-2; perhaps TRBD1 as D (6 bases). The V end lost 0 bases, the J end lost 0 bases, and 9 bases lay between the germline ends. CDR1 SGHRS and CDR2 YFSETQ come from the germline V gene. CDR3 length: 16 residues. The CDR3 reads CASSLGRGSNTGELFF. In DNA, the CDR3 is TGCGCCAGCAGCTTGGGCAGGGGATCGAACACCGGGGAGCTGTTTTTT.

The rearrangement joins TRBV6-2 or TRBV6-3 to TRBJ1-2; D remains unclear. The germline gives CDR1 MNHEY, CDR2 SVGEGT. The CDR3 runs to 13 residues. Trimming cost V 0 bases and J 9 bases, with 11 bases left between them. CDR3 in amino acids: CASSYSPGASYTF. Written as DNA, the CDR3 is TGTGCCAGCAGTTACTCGCCGGGTGCGAGCTACACCTTC.

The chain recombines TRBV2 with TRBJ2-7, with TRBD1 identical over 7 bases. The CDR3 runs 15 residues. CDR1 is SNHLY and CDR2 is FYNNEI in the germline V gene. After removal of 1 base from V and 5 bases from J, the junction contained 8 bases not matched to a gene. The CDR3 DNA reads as TGTGCCAGCAGTGAAGGAAGGGGGCGCATCGACGAGCAGTACTTC. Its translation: CASSEGRGRIDEQYF.

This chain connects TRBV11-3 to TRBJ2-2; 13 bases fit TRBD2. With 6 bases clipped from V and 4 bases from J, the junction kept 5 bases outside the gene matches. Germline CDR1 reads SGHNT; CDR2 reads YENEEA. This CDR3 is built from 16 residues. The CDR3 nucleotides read TGTGCCAGCAGGTCCGGGACTAGCGGGGTCACCGGGGAGCTGTTTTTT. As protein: CASRSGTSGVTGELFF.

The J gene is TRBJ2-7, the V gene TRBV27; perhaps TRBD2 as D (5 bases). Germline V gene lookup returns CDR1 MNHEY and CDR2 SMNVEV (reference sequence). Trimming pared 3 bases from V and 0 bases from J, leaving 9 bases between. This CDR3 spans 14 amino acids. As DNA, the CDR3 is TGTGCCAGCAGTTTGGAGACTAACTCCTACGAGCAGTACTTC. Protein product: CASSLETNSYEQYF.

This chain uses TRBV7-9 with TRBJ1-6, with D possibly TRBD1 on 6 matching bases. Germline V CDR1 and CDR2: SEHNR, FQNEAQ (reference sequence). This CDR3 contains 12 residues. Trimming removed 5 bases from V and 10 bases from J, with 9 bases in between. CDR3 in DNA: TGTGCCAGCAGCCAACAGGGATCACCCCTCCACTTT. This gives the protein CASSQQGSPLHF.

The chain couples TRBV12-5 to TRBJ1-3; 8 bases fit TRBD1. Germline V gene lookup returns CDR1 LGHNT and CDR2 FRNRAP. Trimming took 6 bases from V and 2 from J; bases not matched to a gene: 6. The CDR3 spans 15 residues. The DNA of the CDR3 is TGTGCTAGTGGCCCTCAGGGGGCTGCTGGAAACACCATATATTTT. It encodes CASGPQGAAGNTIYF.

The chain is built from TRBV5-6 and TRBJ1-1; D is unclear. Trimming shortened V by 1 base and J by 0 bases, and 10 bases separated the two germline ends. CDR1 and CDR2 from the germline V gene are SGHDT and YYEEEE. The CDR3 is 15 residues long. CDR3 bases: TGTGCCAGCAGCTTGCGGGGTCCATTGAACACTGAAGCTTTCTTT. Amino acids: CASSLRGPLNTEAFF.

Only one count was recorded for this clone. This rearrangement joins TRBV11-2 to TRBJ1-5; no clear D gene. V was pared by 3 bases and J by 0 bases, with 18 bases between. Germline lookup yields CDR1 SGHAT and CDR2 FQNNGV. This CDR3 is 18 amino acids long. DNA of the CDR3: TGTGCCAGCAGCTTCGCAAGGAACCTCACTATTAGCAATCAGCCCCAGCATTTT. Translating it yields CASSFARNLTISNQPQHF.